The 4 T cell receptor beta chains in this list originate from one sample, sequenced in a study of beta chain features in type 1 diabetes. Overall study findings and caveats: Among patients with Type 1 diabetes, TCRB CDR3s were moderately but significantly shorter in every one of the four CD4+ subsets.

These receptors' targets are unknown. Reverse transcription of all isolated RNA meant that expressed TCRB transcripts were sequenced. Clones were read by immunoSEQ multiplex PCR, and TCRdb kept only the in-frame ones, dropping some. The sample has around 70,000 clones, nearly 50% seen once; the top ten hold 0.65% to 0.85%. Sequenced input: central memory CD4+ T cells from blood. The source is a man aged 25 to 40 with type 1 diabetes.

Concerning this clone itself: This CDR3 is also generated by other DNA sequences in the sample. The chain carries TRBV6-5 and TRBJ2-7; 9 bases are shared with TRBD1. Germline lookup yields CDR1 MNHEY and CDR2 SVGAGI. The CDR3 has 13 amino acids. J was trimmed by 3 bases and V by 4 bases; bases with no gene match: 1. The CDR3 reads CASSSTGGYEQYF. DNA of the CDR3: TGTGCCAGCAGTTCGACAGGGGGCTACGAGCAGTACTTC.

This clone has a handful of counts. The chain carries TRBV10-3 and TRBJ2-7; 7 nucleotides match TRBD2. Germline CDR1 and CDR2: ENHRY and SYGVKD. Trimming removed 4 bases from V and 2 bases from J; junction bases left unmatched: 2. CDR3 length: 13 residues. CDR3 loop: CAISGRETYEQYF. DNA for the CDR3: TGTGCCATCAGTGGGCGGGAGACCTACGAGCAGTACTTC.

In its sample, this clone was seen a few times. CDR3 residues: CAIRALGQGRSDEKLFF. The CDR3 region has the DNA TGTGCCATCAGAGCCTTGGGACAGGGGAGGTCTGATGAAAAACTGTTTTTT. This rearrangement joins TRBV10-3 to TRBJ1-4; 10 positions match TRBD1. The CDR3 spans 17 residues. In germline, CDR1 is ENHRY, CDR2 SYGVKD. V was clipped by 6 bases and J by 6 bases; unmatched bases: 13.

This chain links TRBV7-6 with TRBJ2-1; 10 bases line up with TRBD2. Germline loops: CDR1 SGHVS, CDR2 FNYEAQ. Trimming cost V 1 base and J 3 bases; bases outside gene matches: 3. The length of the CDR3 is 16 residues. CDR3 DNA sequence: TGTGCCAGCAGCTTAGTAGCGGGGGGCATCTACAATGAGCAGTTCTTC. Its protein product is CASSLVAGGIYNEQFF.